One T cell receptor (beta chain) is described in this entry. Its specificity is unknown. Treatment of the sample: 15 Gy SBRT to primary tumor, nephrectomy 4 weeks later. Sequencing was performed with immunoSEQ multiplex PCR; in TCRdb, only in-frame clones are kept and a portion is missing. This table holds 15,000 to 20,000 clones, about 50% found once. The germline V gene encodes CDR1 MNHEY and CDR2 SVGAGI. The CDR3 has 15 residues. V was clipped by 7 bases and J by 3 bases, with 18 bases between them. This sample is part of a study of radiation and T cells in renal cell carcinoma. Study findings and constraints: Pretreatment tumor biopsies were lacking, so baseline clonotypes are unknown. In nephrectomy-only tumors, top 100 clonotypes averaged roughly 40%, versus 54% irradiated. Dominant CDR3 motifs occupied more repertoire in irradiated than control tumors.

The sequenced sample was tumor tissue, obtained from a patient whose treatment included radiotherapy and nephrectomy. The sequence was collected from a man over 45 with renal cell carcinoma. The chain uses TRBV6-5 and TRBJ1-2; D is unresolved. The CDR3 reads CASTRQPDGDYGYTF. The CDR3 DNA follows: TGTGCCAGCACCCGACAACCGGACGGAGACTATGGCTACACCTTC.